One and the same sample provided the 2 T cell receptor beta chains below, sequenced in a study of T cells after yellow fever vaccination. Via MiXCR, TCRdb re-called the 5' RACE reads, giving one row per CDR3 protein. The sample includes approximately 300,000 distinct CDR3 sequences, around 6.8% of them seen just once. Sample: PBMCs, taken roughly 46 days after the first yellow fever vaccination. The receptors come from a young man who received the YFV17D yellow fever vaccine.

This chain joins TRBV9 and TRBJ2-1; weak D call: TRBD2 (5 bases). Germline V gives CDR1 SGDLS, CDR2 YYNGEE. Trimming took off 4 bases at V and 0 bases at J, with 14 bases between the two ends. The CDR3 sequence is 16 residues long. The CDR3 loop is CASSPTPGSSYNEQFF. DNA for the CDR3: TGTGCCAGCAGCCCTACTCCGGGGAGCTCCTACAATGAGCAGTTCTTC.

This clonotype was seen many times. The rearrangement uses TRBV20-1 and TRBJ1-1; D ambiguous. With 3 bases removed from V and 1 base from J, the gap between germline ends came to 18 bases. CDR3 length: 16 residues. Germline-derived CDR1 and CDR2 are DFQATT and SNEGSKA (reference sequence). This chain's CDR3 is CSASPPRWGANTEAFF. For the CDR3, the DNA is TGCAGTGCTAGTCCCCCTAGGTGGGGTGCGAACACTGAAGCTTTCTTT.